The TCR beta chain under discussion was sequenced for a study of shared clonotypes between healthy human individuals. The V end was cut by 2 bases, the J end by 5 bases, with 19 bases between. The CDR3 sequence is 16 residues long. Per the germline V gene, CDR1 is SGHRS and CDR2 is YFSETQ. For every subset, genomic DNA was evenly distributed across several immunoSEQ plates. Sorted subsets were amplified in replicate PCRs using 200 ng DNA, approximately 30,000 T cell genomes. Generated by immunoSEQ multiplex PCR, the TCRdb table keeps only in-frame clones and is missing some. The sample has roughly 2.5 million clones; about 92% are singletons. Of note for this clone: No antigen is known for it.

Points from the study as a whole: Naive subsets tended to show greater estimated richness than memory subsets. When compared with the clonotypes that were shared by all four sorted-subset donors, the non-shared clonotypes turned out to have lower generation probabilities.

The sequencing sample was made of naive CD4+ T cells sorted from blood. Subset denoted: CD45RA+ positively selected. The sequence derives from a man younger than 35 in good health. The genes are TRBV5-1 and TRBJ1-2, with a possible D match to TRBD1 (6 bases). The CDR3 sequence: CASSLMPAGAGYGYTF. CDR3 nucleotide sequence: TGCGCCAGCAGCTTAATGCCCGCAGGGGCTGGTTATGGCTACACCTTC. The entire variable domain, with the rest obtained from reference TRBV5-1 and TRBJ1-2, is as follows: KAGVTQTPRYLIKTRGQQVTLSCSPISGHRSVSWYQQTPGQGLQFLFEYFSETQRNKGNFPGRFSGRQFSNSRSEMNVSTLELGDSALYLCASSLMPAGAGYGYTFGSGTRLTVV.